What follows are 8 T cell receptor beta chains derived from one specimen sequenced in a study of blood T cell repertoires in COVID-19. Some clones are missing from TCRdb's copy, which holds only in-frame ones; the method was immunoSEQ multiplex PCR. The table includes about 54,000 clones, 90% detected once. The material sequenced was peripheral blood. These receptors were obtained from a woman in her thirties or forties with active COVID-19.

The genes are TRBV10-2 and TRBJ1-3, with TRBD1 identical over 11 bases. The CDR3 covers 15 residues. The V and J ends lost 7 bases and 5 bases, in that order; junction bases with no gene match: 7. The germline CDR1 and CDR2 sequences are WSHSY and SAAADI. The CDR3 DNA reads TGCGCCAGCAACACCGGGACAGGGGGAAGAAACACCATATATTTT. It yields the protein CASNTGTGGRNTIYF.

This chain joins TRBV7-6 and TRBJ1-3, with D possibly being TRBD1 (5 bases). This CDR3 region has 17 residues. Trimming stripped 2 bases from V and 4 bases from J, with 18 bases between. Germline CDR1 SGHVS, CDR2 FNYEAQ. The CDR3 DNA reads TGTGCCAGCAGCTTAACCCCTTCCGTCAGGGCAGGAAACACCATATATTTT. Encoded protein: CASSLTPSVRAGNTIYF.

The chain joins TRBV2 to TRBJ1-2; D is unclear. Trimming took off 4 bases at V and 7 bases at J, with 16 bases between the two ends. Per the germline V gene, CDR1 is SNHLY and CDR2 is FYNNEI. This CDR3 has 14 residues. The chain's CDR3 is CASSVSASGGGYTF. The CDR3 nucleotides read TGTGCCAGCAGTGTTTCGGCTTCAGGAGGTGGCTACACCTTC.

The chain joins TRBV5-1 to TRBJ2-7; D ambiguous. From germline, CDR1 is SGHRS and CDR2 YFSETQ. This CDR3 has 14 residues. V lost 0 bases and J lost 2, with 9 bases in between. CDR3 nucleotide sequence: TGCGCCAGCAGCTTGGCCGGGTTAACCTACGAGCAGTACTTC. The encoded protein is CASSLAGLTYEQYF. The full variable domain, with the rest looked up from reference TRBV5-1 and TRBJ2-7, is KAGVTQTPRYLIKTRGQQVTLSCSPISGHRSVSWYQQTPGQGLQFLFEYFSETQRNKGNFPGRFSGRQFSNSRSEMNVSTLELGDSALYLCASSLAGLTYEQYFGPGTRLTVT.

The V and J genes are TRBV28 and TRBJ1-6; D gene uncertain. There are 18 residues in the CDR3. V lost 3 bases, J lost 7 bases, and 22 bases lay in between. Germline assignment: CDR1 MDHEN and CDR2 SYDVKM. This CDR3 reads CASSFWSGSRIRNSPLHF. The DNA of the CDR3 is TGTGCCAGCAGTTTCTGGTCGGGATCACGAATCAGAAATTCACCCCTCCACTTT.

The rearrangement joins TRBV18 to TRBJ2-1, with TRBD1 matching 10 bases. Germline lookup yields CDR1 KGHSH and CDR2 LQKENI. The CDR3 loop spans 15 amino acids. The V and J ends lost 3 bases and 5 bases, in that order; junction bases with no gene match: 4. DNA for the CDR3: TGTGCCAGCTCACCCGGGACAGGGGAAAACAATGAGCAGTTCTTC. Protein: CASSPGTGENNEQFF.

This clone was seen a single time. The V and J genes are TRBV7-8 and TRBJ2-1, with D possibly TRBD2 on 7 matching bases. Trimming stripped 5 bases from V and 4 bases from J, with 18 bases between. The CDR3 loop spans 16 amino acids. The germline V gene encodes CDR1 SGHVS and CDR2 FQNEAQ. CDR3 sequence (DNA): TGTGCCAGCAGCCCGAAGGGGGGGGCCCCTTACAATGAGCAGTTCTTC. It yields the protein CASSPKGGAPYNEQFF.

The DNA for the CDR3 is TGTGCCAGCAGCTTAGGTTCTTTGTTAGCAAACACCATATATTTT. Its protein is CASSLGSLLANTIYF. The V call is TRBV7-9, the J call TRBJ1-3; no clear D gene. CDR1 is SEHNR and CDR2 is FQNEAQ in the germline V gene (reference sequence). Between the trimmed V and J ends, which lost 1 base and 6 bases, there was a span of 13 bases. The CDR3 runs to 15 residues.